Described below is a single T cell receptor beta chain sequence and its context. V lost 8 bases and J 2 bases, leaving 13 bases between the germline ends. CDR3 length: 13 amino acids. CDR1 and CDR2 from the germline V gene are LNHDA and SQIVND (reference sequence). Libraries were prepared by immunoSEQ multiplex PCR; TCRdb keeps only in-frame clonotypes and omits some of them. The sample includes hundreds of thousands of clones, about nine tenths of them seen just once. The entry originates in a study of control samples from healthy donors and cancer patients. The sequencing input was PBMCs. V usage is TRBV19 and J usage is TRBJ2-7, with TRBD2 as a possible D gene (6 bases). This receptor was taken from a man aged 40-50 years with head and neck cancer. CDR3 amino acids: CASASSSAYEQYF. For the CDR3, the DNA is TGTGCCAGTGCTTCCTCTAGCGCCTACGAGCAGTACTTC.